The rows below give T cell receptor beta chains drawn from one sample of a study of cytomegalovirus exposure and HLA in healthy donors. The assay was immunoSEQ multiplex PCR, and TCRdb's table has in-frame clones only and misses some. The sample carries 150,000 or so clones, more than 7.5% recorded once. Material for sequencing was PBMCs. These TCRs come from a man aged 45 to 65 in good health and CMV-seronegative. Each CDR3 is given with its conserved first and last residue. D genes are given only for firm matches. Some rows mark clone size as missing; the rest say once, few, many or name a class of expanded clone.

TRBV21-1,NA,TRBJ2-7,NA,TGTGCCAGCAGCAAGGGACAGCCCGGCGAGCAGTACTTC,CASSKGQPGEQYF
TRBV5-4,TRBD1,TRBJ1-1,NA,TGTGCCAGCAGCCGCGGACAGGGCACTGAAGCTTTCTTT,CASSRGQGTEAFF
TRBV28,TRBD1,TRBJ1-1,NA,TGTGCCAGCAGTTCCAACAGGGGGCTCATGAACACTGAAGCTTTCTTT,CASSSNRGLMNTEAFF
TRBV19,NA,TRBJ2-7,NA,TGTGCCAGTAGAGGGCTAGCGGGACAGGTAGGCGAGCAGTACTTC,CASRGLAGQVGEQYF
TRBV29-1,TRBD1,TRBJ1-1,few,TGCAGCGTTGACATAACTGGGACAGGGAACGCTGAAGCTTTCTTT,CSVDITGTGNAEAFF
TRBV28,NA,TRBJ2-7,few,TGTGCCAGCAACGTGCCTGGGCCCTACGAGCAGTACTTC,CASNVPGPYEQYF
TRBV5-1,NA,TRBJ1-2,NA,TGCGCCAGCAGCCCCAGCGGCGCAGGCTATGGCTACACCTTC,CASSPSGAGYGYTF
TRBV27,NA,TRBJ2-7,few,TGTGCCGGGGCCACGGCGCAGGGGGGCTCCGAGCAGTACTTC,CAGATAQGGSEQYF
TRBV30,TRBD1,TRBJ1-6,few,TGTGCCTGGAGTAGGGACAGGGGACGTTCACCCCTCCACTTT,CAWSRDRGRSPLHF
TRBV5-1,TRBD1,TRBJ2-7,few,TGCGCCAGCAGCTTGGGACAGGGTGGCGACGAGCAGTACTTC,CASSLGQGGDEQYF
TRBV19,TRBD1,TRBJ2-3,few,TGTGCCAGTAGTATACAGGGGGGCACAGATACGCAGTATTTT,CASSIQGGTDTQYF
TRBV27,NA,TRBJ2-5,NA,TGTGCCAGCAGTTACTCGCCACAAGAGACCCAGTACTTC,CASSYSPQETQYF
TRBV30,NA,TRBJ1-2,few,TGTGCCTGGAGTGTAATCGGGTTTAACTATGGCTACACCTTC,CAWSVIGFNYGYTF
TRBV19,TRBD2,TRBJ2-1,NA,TGTGCCAGTAAGGGTCCTATGCTAGCGGGGGGAAGCTCCTACAATGAGCAGTTCTTC,CASKGPMLAGGSSYNEQFF
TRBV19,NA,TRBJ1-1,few,TGTGCCAGTAGTATTCAGCGGGGCACTGAAGCTTTCTTT,CASSIQRGTEAFF
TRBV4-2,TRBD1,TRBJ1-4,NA,TGTGCCAGCAGCCAAGTCTCCGGAGGGGACAGATCTAATGAAAAACTGTTTTTT,CASSQVSGGDRSNEKLFF
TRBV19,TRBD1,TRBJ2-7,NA,TGTGCCAGTAGTATAGCCGGGACAGGGGTCTACGAGCAGTACTTC,CASSIAGTGVYEQYF
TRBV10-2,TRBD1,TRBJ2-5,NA,TGCGCCAGCACCCGGGACAGGGGGGATGCCGACGGGACCCAGTACTTC,CASTRDRGDADGTQYF
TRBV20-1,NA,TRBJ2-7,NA,TGCAGTGCTAGAGATATCTACGAGCAGTACTTC,CSARDIYEQYF
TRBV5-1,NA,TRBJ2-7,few,TGCGCCAGCAGCCCGCAGGCTAGGGGCTACGAGCAGTACTTC,CASSPQARGYEQYF
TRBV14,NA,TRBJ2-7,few,TGTGCCAGCAGCCCAACCCTCCAAACAGTTTACGAGCAGTACTTC,CASSPTLQTVYEQYF
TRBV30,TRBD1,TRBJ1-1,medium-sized,TGTGCCTGGAGTCCTAAGGACAGGGAGACGACTGAAGCTTTCTTT,CAWSPKDRETTEAFF
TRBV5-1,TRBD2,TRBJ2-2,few,TGCGCCAGCAGCTGGAGCGGGGACAACACCGGGGAGCTGTTTTTT,CASSWSGDNTGELFF
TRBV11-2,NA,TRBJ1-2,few,TGTGCCAGCAGCTTAGGGGGGGAGGGCGGCTATGGCTACACCTTC,CASSLGGEGGYGYTF
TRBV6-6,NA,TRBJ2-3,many,TGTGCCAGCAGTTACAGGGAGACAGATACGCAGTATTTT,CASSYRETDTQYF
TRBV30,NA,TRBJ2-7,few,TGTGCCTGGAGTCGAAGCGGAGACTACGAGCAGTACTTC,CAWSRSGDYEQYF
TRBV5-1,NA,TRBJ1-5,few,TGCGCCAGCAGCCCGGGGGGTGGAGATCAGCCCCAGCATTTT,CASSPGGGDQPQHF
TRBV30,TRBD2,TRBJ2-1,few,TGTGCCTGGAGATCTAGCGGGAGGGCCCTCGTTGGGGAGTTCTTC,CAWRSSGRALVGEFF
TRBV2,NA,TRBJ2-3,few,TGTGCCAGCAACACCTTCACAGATACGCAGTATTTT,CASNTFTDTQYF
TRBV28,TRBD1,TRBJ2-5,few,TGTGCCAGCAGTCTAGTAGGGACAGGGTTCGAAGAGACCCAGTACTTC,CASSLVGTGFEETQYF
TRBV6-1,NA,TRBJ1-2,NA,TGTGCCAGCGCCTTGGACGGGGGTGGGAGCTATGGCTACACCTTC,CASALDGGGSYGYTF
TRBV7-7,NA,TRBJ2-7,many,TGTGCCAGCAGCCGGGTGGACATGGGCGAGCAGTACTTC,CASSRVDMGEQYF
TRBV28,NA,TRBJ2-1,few,TGTGCCAGCAGCTCCTCTTTAGGGGGTTACAATGAGCAGTTCTTC,CASSSSLGGYNEQFF
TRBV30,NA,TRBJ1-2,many,TGTGCCTGGAGTAGGAGGGCCCTAAACTATGGCTACACCTTC,CAWSRRALNYGYTF
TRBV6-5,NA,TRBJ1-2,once,TGCGCCAGCAGTGTGACAGTCAACTATGGCTACACCTTC,CASSVTVNYGYTF
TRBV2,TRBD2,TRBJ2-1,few,TGTGCCAGCAGCCAGCGGGAGGGTTCCTACAATGAGCAGTTCTTC,CASSQREGSYNEQFF
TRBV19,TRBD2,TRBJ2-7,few,TGTGCCAGTAGTCCGGGACTAGCGGGCTACGAGCAGTACTTC,CASSPGLAGYEQYF
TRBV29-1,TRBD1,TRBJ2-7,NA,TGCAGCGTTGGACAGGGGAGCGAGCAGTACTTC,CSVGQGSEQYF
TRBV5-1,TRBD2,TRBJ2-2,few,TGCGCCAGCAGCTACTTAGCGGGGATCGACACCGGGGAGCTGTTTTTT,CASSYLAGIDTGELFF
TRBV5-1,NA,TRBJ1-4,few,TGCGCCAGCAGCTTGGGGCTGAGGGAAAAACTGTTTTTT,CASSLGLREKLFF
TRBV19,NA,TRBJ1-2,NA,TGTGCCAGTAGTATCCCCGCCGTGGCGGGGGGCTACACCTTC,CASSIPAVAGGYTF
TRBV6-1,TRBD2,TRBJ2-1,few,TGTGCCAGCAGCGAAGGTTTAGCGGGCCATGAGCAGTTCTTC,CASSEGLAGHEQFF